The present T cell receptor beta chain was sequenced within a study of blood T cell repertoires in COVID-19. Trimming shortened V by 2 bases and J by 6 bases, and 22 bases separated the two germline ends. The CDR3 has 17 residues. Germline V gene sequence: CDR1 SGHDT, CDR2 YYEEEE. The assay was immunoSEQ multiplex PCR, and TCRdb's table has in-frame clones only and misses some. The sample shows fewer than 65,000 clones, more than 75% of them seen only once. The TCR originated in a man in his fifties or sixties with acute or convalescent COVID-19. Sequences were obtained from peripheral blood. The genes are TRBV5-6 and TRBJ2-3, with D perhaps TRBD1 (6 bases). CDR3 in DNA: TGTGCCAGCAGCTTCTTCCTCCCGGGACACCCGGCGGATACGCAGTATTTT. It yields the protein CASSFFLPGHPADTQYF.